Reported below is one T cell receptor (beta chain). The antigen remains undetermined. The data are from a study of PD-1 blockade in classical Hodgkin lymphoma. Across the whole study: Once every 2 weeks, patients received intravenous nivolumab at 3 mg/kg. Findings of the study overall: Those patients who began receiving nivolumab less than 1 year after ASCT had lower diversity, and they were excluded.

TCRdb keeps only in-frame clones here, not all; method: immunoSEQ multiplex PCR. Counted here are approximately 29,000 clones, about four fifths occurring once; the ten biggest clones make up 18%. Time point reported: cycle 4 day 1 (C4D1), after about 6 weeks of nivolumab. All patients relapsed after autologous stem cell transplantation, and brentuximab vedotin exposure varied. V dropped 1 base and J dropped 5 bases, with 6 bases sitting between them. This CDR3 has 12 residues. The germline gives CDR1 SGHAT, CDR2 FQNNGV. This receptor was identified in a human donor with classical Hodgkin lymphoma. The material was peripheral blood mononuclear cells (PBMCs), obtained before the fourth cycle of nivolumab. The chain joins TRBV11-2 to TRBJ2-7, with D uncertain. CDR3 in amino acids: CASSLGKNEQYF. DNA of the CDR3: TGTGCCAGCAGCTTAGGGAAAAACGAGCAGTACTTC.